This T cell receptor (beta chain) was documented in a study of blood T cell repertoires in COVID-19. At the level of the study: The United States, Italy and Spain supplied acute and convalescent COVID-19 samples. Sources were T cells, B-cell-depleted T cells, or PBMCs; the material itself was cDNA or gDNA.

CDR1 is LGHDT, CDR2 YNNKEL, per germline (reference sequence). The V gene lost 6 bases and the J gene lost 2 bases, with 13 bases spanning the gap. The CDR3 covers 14 residues. This table comes from immunoSEQ multiplex PCR, and its TCRdb copy is limited to in-frame clones, with some not included. Of 85,000 to 120,000 clones listed, more than 80% were seen once; the top ten hold more than 13%. Material for sequencing was peripheral blood. The chain couples TRBV3-1 (or the pseudogene TRBV3-2) to TRBJ1-2, with D hard to call. This TCR came from a woman aged 60-75 years with acute or convalescent COVID-19. CDR3 protein: CASRAIGSNYGYTF. In DNA, the CDR3 is TGTGCCAGCAGGGCTATCGGGTCCAACTATGGCTACACCTTC.